A selection of T cell receptor beta chains follows, all from one sample in a study of blood T cells in healthy people across ages. TCRdb ran MiXCR on the 5' RACE reads and lists one entry per CDR3 protein. The sample lists over 1,500,000 distinct CDR3 sequences, approximately 50% occurring once. The specimen sequenced was blood. All receptors derive from a woman between 40 and 50 years old in good health. Both conserved end residues are part of each CDR3. A D gene is named only where the DNA matches it firmly. For some rows the clone size is stated as once, few or many, or as a class when expanded; others skip it.

j_call | d_call | v_call | clone_size | cdr3_nt | cdr3_aa
TRBJ2-5 | TRBD2 | TRBV3-1 | NA | TGTGCCAGCAGCCAAGAAATCCTAGCGGGGGAATGGGAGACCCAGTACTTC | CASSQEILAGEWETQYF
TRBJ2-5 | NA | TRBV3-1 | NA | TGTGCCAGCAAAGAGGGCCCAGCGAGGGAGACCCAGTACTTC | CASKEGPARETQYF
TRBJ2-7 | NA | TRBV27 | few | TGTGCCAGCAGTTTACGCAGGATGCCCGACGAGCAGTACTTC | CASSLRRMPDEQYF
TRBJ1-2 | TRBD1 | TRBV29-1 | NA | TGCAGCGTCCAAACGACAGGGAGGTATGGCTACACCTTC | CSVQTTGRYGYTF
TRBJ2-7 | TRBD1 | TRBV7-9 | few | TGTGCCAGCAGCGCCTCGGACAGGGCCATTACCTACGAGCAGTACTTC | CASSASDRAITYEQYF
TRBJ2-1 | TRBD1 | TRBV13 | NA | TGTGCCAGCAGCCCGATGACAGGGACATACAATGAGCAGTTCTTC | CASSPMTGTYNEQFF
TRBJ1-2 | NA | TRBV27 | NA | TGTGCCAGCAGTTCGGGGCAGCACTCTGCTAACTATGGCTACACCTTC | CASSSGQHSANYGYTF
TRBJ1-1 | NA | TRBV5-1 | NA | TGCGCCAGCAGCCCGGAGGTTAACACTGAAGCTTTCTTT | CASSPEVNTEAFF
TRBJ2-5 | NA | TRBV25-1 | NA | TGTGCCAGCAGTGAACAGGGCGAAGAGCGGTACTTC | CASSEQGEERYF
TRBJ1-6 | NA | TRBV14 | NA | TGTGCCAGCAGCCAAGGGGGGTCCGGCTATAATTCACCCCTCCACTTT | CASSQGGSGYNSPLHF